This T cell receptor (beta chain) was found in a study of blood T cell repertoires in COVID-19. Looking at the study overall: Donors in the United States, Italy and Spain gave samples during acute or convalescent COVID-19. In each case, the material was cDNA or gDNA derived from T cells, B-cell-depleted T cells, or PBMCs.

Under the authors' procedure: By means of reference gene primer amplification, nucleated cell counts were estimated. The data were produced by immunoSEQ multiplex PCR, yet TCRdb's version contains in-frame clones alone and is incomplete. The V and J calls and clone size come from that table; D and trimming were worked out from the DNA. This table holds about 200,000 clones, just over 85% found once. This clone came up once. The source of this sequence is an older man with acute or convalescent COVID-19. The specimen was peripheral blood.

CDR3 sequence: CASSLGSRYEQYF. The CDR3 bases are TGTGCCAGCAGCTTAGGATCCAGGTACGAGCAGTACTTC. V is TRBV11-2 and J is TRBJ2-7, with no clear D. CDR1 and CDR2 (germline): SGHAT, FQNNGV. V shed 1 base and J shed 4 bases, with 8 bases lying between them. The CDR3 consists of 13 residues.